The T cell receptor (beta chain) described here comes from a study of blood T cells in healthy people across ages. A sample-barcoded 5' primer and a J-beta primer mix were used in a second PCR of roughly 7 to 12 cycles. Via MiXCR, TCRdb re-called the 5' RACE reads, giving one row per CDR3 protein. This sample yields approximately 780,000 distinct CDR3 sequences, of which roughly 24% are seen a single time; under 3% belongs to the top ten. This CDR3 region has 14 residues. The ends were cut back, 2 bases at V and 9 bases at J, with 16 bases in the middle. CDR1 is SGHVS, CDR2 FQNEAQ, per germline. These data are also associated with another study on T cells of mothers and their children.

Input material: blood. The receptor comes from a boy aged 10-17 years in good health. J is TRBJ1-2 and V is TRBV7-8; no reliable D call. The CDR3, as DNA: TGTGCCAGCAGCTTAAACGGGGAGGTATATAGCTACACCTTC. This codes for CASSLNGEVYSYTF.